This T cell receptor (beta chain) was profiled in a study of PD-1 blockade in classical Hodgkin lymphoma. Across the whole study: Intravenous nivolumab at 3 mg/kg was given to patients every 2 weeks.

Every one of the patients relapsed after autologous stem cell transplantation (brentuximab vedotin exposure was variable). Study-wide points: CD8+ TCR diversity did not rise significantly by C4D1, unlike CD4+. Baseline TCR diversity was reportedly lower in newly diagnosed patients than healthy donors. Newly diagnosed patients and complete responders had comparable diversity at baseline.

This clone was recorded many times. The antigen is not known. The sample contains more than one DNA sequence encoding this CDR3. Clones were read by immunoSEQ multiplex PCR, and TCRdb kept only the in-frame ones, dropping some. The data show 60,000 to 65,000 clones, with around 88% seen just once and under 15% held by the top ten. The germline CDR1 and CDR2 sequences are LNHNV and YYDKDF (reference sequence). The CDR3 is made up of 14 amino acids. V shed 4 bases, J shed 3 bases, and the junction held 3 bases outside the gene matches. This chain connects TRBV15 to TRBJ2-3; 8 nucleotides agree with TRBD2. The receptor was isolated from a human donor with classical Hodgkin lymphoma. Here the sequenced sample was peripheral blood mononuclear cells (PBMCs), taken at baseline. CDR3 coding DNA: TGTGCCACCAGCACCGGGGGGGTAACAGATACGCAGTATTTT. This gives the protein CATSTGGVTDTQYF.